The 26 T cell receptor beta chains below come from one sample, sequenced in a study of cytomegalovirus exposure and HLA in healthy donors. Primers: 60 Vbeta forward and 13 Jbeta reverse. TCRdb keeps only in-frame clones here, not all; method: immunoSEQ multiplex PCR. Of some 90,000 clones detected, approximately 72% appear once; the ten largest clones hold roughly 3.2%. The specimen sequenced was PBMCs. The source is a female donor in good health and CMV-seropositive.

The chain carries TRBV11-1 and TRBJ2-1; D possibly corresponds to TRBD1 (5 bases). Germline CDR1 SGHAT, CDR2 FQDESV (reference sequence). The CDR3 runs 15 residues. V lost 2 bases and J lost 3, with 11 bases in between. The CDR3 reads CASSLQGRLYNEQFF. CDR3 nucleotide sequence: TGTGCCAGCAGCTTACAGGGCCGCCTCTACAATGAGCAGTTCTTC.

This chain connects TRBV6-5 to TRBJ2-5; 13 bases match TRBD2. V shed 6 bases, J shed 5 bases, and the junction held 6 bases outside the gene matches. CDR3 length: 15 amino acids. CDR1 and CDR2 (germline): MNHEY, SVGAGI. CDR3 sequence: CASRTSGGRGETQYF. DNA of the CDR3: TGTGCCAGCAGGACTAGCGGGGGGCGGGGGGAGACCCAGTACTTC.

The CDR3 region is CASSQGAEGNTIYF. The DNA for the CDR3 is TGTGCCAGCAGTCAGGGGGCGGAAGGAAACACCATATATTTT. The chain links TRBV6-5 to TRBJ1-3, with 8 bases that match TRBD1. The trim removed 5 bases at V and 4 bases at J, leaving 4 bases unmatched. CDR3 length: 14 amino acids. CDR1 is MNHEY and CDR2 is SVGAGI in the germline V gene.

This chain uses TRBV29-1 with TRBJ1-1, with D perhaps TRBD1 (5 bases). CDR3 length: 11 residues. The germline CDR1 and CDR2 sequences are SQVTM and ANQGSEA. Deletions cut 3 bases from V and 6 bases from J, with 8 bases between. This CDR3 reads CSVDRGAEAFF. The CDR3 DNA is TGCAGCGTTGATCGGGGGGCTGAAGCTTTCTTT.

The V gene is TRBV7-3, the J gene TRBJ2-5, with D uncertain. CDR1 and CDR2 from the germline V gene are SGHTA and FQGTGA. The ends were cut back, 5 bases at V and 5 bases at J, with 12 bases in the middle. The CDR3 spans 13 residues. The CDR3 region is CASSPTMMETQYF. The CDR3 nucleotides read TGTGCCAGCAGCCCTACTATGATGGAGACCCAGTACTTC.

There are a few counts of this clone. The V call is TRBV7-8, the J call TRBJ2-5; possible D gene TRBD2, 5 bases. CDR1 and CDR2 from the germline V gene are SGHVS and FQNEAQ. The CDR3 extends over 13 amino acids. V was clipped by 1 base and J by 5 bases, with 8 bases between them. CDR3 protein: CASSLGPGETQYF. The CDR3 region has the DNA TGTGCCAGCAGCTTAGGCCCGGGGGAGACCCAGTACTTC.

The chain joins TRBV9 to TRBJ2-3, with a weak D call TRBD2 (6 bases). Germline CDR1 SGDLS, CDR2 YYNGEE. CDR3 length equals 15 residues. With 0 bases removed from V and 7 bases from J, the gap between germline ends came to 15 bases. In DNA, the CDR3 is TGTGCCAGCAGCGTAGAAGCGGGCTGGTCAAATACGCAGTATTTT. Protein: CASSVEAGWSNTQYF.

Here the CDR3 reads CSVEASDSRIGYTF. CDR3 coding DNA: TGCAGCGTTGAAGCCTCGGACTCGAGGATCGGCTACACCTTC. The V and J genes are TRBV29-1 and TRBJ1-2; D not resolved. Germline V CDR1 and CDR2: SQVTM, ANQGSEA. This CDR3 is built from 14 residues. The V gene lost 1 base and the J gene lost 8 bases, with 17 bases spanning the gap. Full variable domain (rest looked up from reference TRBV29-1 and TRBJ1-2): SAVISQKPSRDICQRGTSLTIQCQVDSQVTMMFWYRQQPGQSLTLIATANQGSEATYESGFVIDKFPISRPNLTFSTLTVSNMSPEDSSIYLCSVEASDSRIGYTFGSGTRLTVV.

The sample holds a few counts of this clone. CDR3 DNA: TGTGCCAGTTGGGACAGGGGCATTTCTGGGGCCAACGTCCTGACTTTC. Its translation: CASWDRGISGANVLTF. The chain links TRBV28 to TRBJ2-6, with 10 bases that match TRBD1. J lost 1 base, V lost 9 bases, and 6 bases had no gene match. Looked up from germline, CDR1 is MDHEN and CDR2 is SYDVKM. The CDR3 is 16 residues long.

The genes are TRBV7-2 and TRBJ1-1, with D perhaps TRBD1 (5 bases). The CDR3 has 14 residues. Looked up from germline, CDR1 is SGHTA and CDR2 is FQGNSA. V gave up 5 bases and J gave up 1 base, with 11 bases separating them. CDR3 residues: CASSPPRGNTEAFF. As DNA, the CDR3 is TGTGCCAGCAGCCCCCCAAGGGGGAACACTGAAGCTTTCTTT. The full variable domain, completed using reference TRBV7-2 and TRBJ1-1, is GAGVSQSPSNKVTEKGKDVELRCDPISGHTALYWYRQSLGQGLEFLIYFQGNSAPDKSGLPSDRFSAERTGGSVSTLTIQRTQQEDSAVYLCASSPPRGNTEAFFGQGTRLTVV.

This rearrangement joins TRBV18 to TRBJ1-1; a possible D gene is TRBD1 (5 bases). Trimming took 6 bases from V and 3 from J, leaving 11 bases between them. The germline V gene has CDR1 KGHSH and CDR2 LQKENI. The CDR3 has 13 residues. The CDR3 DNA reads as TGTGCCAGCTCCCTGGAACAGGACACTGAAGCTTTCTTT. Protein sequence: CASSLEQDTEAFF.

The J gene is TRBJ2-3, the V gene TRBV4-2; D might be TRBD2 (6 bases). CDR3 length: 17 amino acids. V was clipped by 4 bases and J by 2 bases, with 19 bases between them. Germline V CDR1 and CDR2: LGHNA, YNFKEQ. CDR3: CASSRESGGRFTDTQYF. The CDR3 DNA reads TGTGCCAGCAGCCGGGAATCAGGAGGGCGATTCACAGATACGCAGTATTTT.

This clone was detected only a few times. The V call is TRBV7-2, the J call TRBJ1-4; 9 bases align to TRBD1. The germline CDR1 and CDR2 sequences are SGHTA and FQGNSA. V shed 3 bases, J shed 8 bases, and the junction held 4 bases outside the gene matches. This CDR3 is built from 14 residues. The CDR3 bases are TGTGCCAGCAGCTTGGGACAGGGTAGGGAAAAACTGTTTTTT. This translates into CASSLGQGREKLFF.

The rearrangement uses TRBV18 and TRBJ1-1; 12 positions match TRBD1. CDR1 is KGHSH and CDR2 is LQKENI in the germline V gene. This CDR3 region has 19 residues. V lost 1 base and J lost 4; bases outside the gene matches: 13. This CDR3 reads CASSPRMTGTGGSSTEAFF. The CDR3 coding sequence is TGTGCCAGCTCACCACGAATGACCGGGACAGGGGGCTCGAGCACTGAAGCTTTCTTT. The entire variable domain, with the rest obtained from reference TRBV18 and TRBJ1-1, is as follows: NAGVMQNPRHLVRRRGQEARLRCSPMKGHSHVYWYRQLPEEGLKFMVYLQKENIIDESGMPKERFSAEFPKEGPSILRIQQVVRGDSAAYFCASSPRMTGTGGSSTEAFFGQGTRLTVV.

V usage is TRBV4-3 and J usage is TRBJ2-5, with D hard to call. V was pared by 0 bases and J by 7 bases, with 18 bases between. Per germline, CDR1 LGHNA and CDR2 YSLEER. CDR3 size: 16 residues. This CDR3 is CASSQEWSSDKRTQYF. CDR3 DNA sequence: TGCGCCAGCAGCCAAGAATGGTCCAGTGACAAGAGGACCCAGTACTTC.

The rearrangement links TRBV28 to TRBJ1-1; D is ambiguous. V was pared by 4 bases and J by 0 bases, with 15 bases between. The germline gives CDR1 MDHEN, CDR2 SYDVKM. CDR3 size: 16 residues. CDR3 loop: CASSSRGGGMNTEAFF. The DNA of the CDR3 is TGTGCCAGCAGTTCCCGTGGTGGCGGCATGAACACTGAAGCTTTCTTT.

V gene TRBV7-2 combines with J gene TRBJ1-5; TRBD1 is a possible D gene (5 bases). The CDR3 sequence is 14 residues long. V was shortened by 1 base and J by 7 bases, with 11 bases between the two germline ends. Germline loops: CDR1 SGHTA, CDR2 FQGNSA. CDR3 bases: TGTGCCAGCAGCTTAGGGGGCTTGGGCCAGCCCCAGCATTTT. Translated, it gives CASSLGGLGQPQHF.

This rearrangement joins TRBV7-7 to TRBJ2-6; tentative D call: TRBD1 (6 bases). This CDR3 is 13 amino acids long. Germline assignment: CDR1 SSHAT and CDR2 FNYEAQ (reference sequence). CDR3 nucleotides: TGTGCTATACAGGGTTCTGGGGCCAACGTCCTGACTTTC. Protein: CAIQGSGANVLTF.

The V call is TRBV7-3, the J call TRBJ2-3, with D possibly being TRBD1 (5 bases). Germline V gene lookup returns CDR1 SGHTA and CDR2 FQGTGA. This CDR3 comprises 15 residues. Trimming removed 2 bases at V and 6 bases at J, with 15 bases between. The CDR3 coding sequence is TGTGCCAGCAGCTTAGAAGATAGGGGTTTCGATACGCAGTATTTT. It yields the protein CASSLEDRGFDTQYF.

As for this clone: Relative to the germline gene, one junction end is altered; a read error may explain this. The rearrangement links TRBV7-2 to TRBJ2-7; D tentatively reads TRBD1 or TRBD2 (5 bases each). Germline V gives CDR1 SGHTA, CDR2 FQGNSA. There are 14 residues in the CDR3. The CDR3 spells CASSLAAGSGEQYF. The CDR3 DNA sequence: TGTGCCAGCAGCCTAGCCGCAGGGTCGGGCGAGCAGTACTTC.

For the CDR3, the DNA is TGTGCCTGGAGTCACGACAGGGCTTCACCCCTCCACTTT. Protein product: CAWSHDRASPLHF. The chain combines TRBV30 with TRBJ1-6; 7 bases are shared with TRBD1. There are 13 residues in the CDR3. Germline lookup yields CDR1 GTSNPN and CDR2 SVGIG (reference sequence). V gave up 2 bases and J gave up 9 bases; unmatched junction bases: 4.

This clone was seen only a few times. V is TRBV30 and J is TRBJ1-4; D uncertain. Trimming took off 3 bases at V and 10 bases at J, with 21 bases between the two ends. This CDR3 is 15 amino acids long. CDR1 GTSNPN and CDR2 SVGIG come from the germline V gene (reference sequence). Here the CDR3 DNA reads TGTGCCTGGAGCCTGGATTCGGGTTTGATCGGAAAACTGTTTTTT. Residues: CAWSLDSGLIGKLFF.

The chain uses TRBV5-1 and TRBJ2-7; D possibly corresponds to TRBD1 (6 bases). The CDR3 sequence is 12 residues long. Germline values: CDR1 SGHRS, CDR2 YFSETQ. Trimming took off 2 bases at V and 4 bases at J, with 7 bases between the two ends. The chain's CDR3 is CASSLQGYEQYF. The CDR3 nucleotides are TGCGCCAGCAGCTTACAGGGATACGAGCAGTACTTC.

J is TRBJ1-1 and V is TRBV30; D unresolved. Germline V gene data show CDR1 as GTSNPN and CDR2 as SVGIG (reference sequence). The length of the CDR3 is 13 residues. V dropped 4 bases and J dropped 1 base, with 10 bases sitting between them. CDR3: CAWIQWRNTEAFF. The CDR3 DNA reads as TGTGCCTGGATTCAGTGGAGGAACACTGAAGCTTTCTTT.

The CDR3 DNA reads TGTGCCAGCAGTCATCGGGCCGGGGAGCTGTTTTTT. Residues: CASSHRAGELFF. The gene calls are TRBV7-6 and TRBJ2-2, with D unresolved. This CDR3 has 12 residues. Trimming shortened V by 6 bases and J by 6 bases, and 8 bases separated the two germline ends. Germline CDR1 reads SGHVS; CDR2 reads FNYEAQ.

The chain combines TRBV7-2 with TRBJ2-1; 8 bases are shared with TRBD2. Germline CDR1 reads SGHTA; CDR2 reads FQGNSA. V dropped 5 bases and J dropped 8; count of bases not matched to a gene: 11. CDR3 length equals 15 residues. CDR3 residues: CASSPTVAGTYEQFF. The CDR3 coding sequence is TGTGCCAGCAGCCCCACCGTAGCGGGGACTTATGAGCAGTTCTTC.